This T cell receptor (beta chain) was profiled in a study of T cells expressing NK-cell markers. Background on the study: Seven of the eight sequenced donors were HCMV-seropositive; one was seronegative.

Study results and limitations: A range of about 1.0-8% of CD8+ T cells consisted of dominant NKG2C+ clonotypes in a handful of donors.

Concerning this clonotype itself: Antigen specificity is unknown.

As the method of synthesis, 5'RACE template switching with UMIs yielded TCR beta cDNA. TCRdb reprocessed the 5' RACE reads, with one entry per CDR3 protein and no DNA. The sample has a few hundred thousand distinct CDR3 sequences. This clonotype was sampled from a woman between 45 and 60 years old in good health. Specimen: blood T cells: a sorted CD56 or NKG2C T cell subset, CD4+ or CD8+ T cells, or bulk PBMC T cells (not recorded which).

The CDR3 is CASRQGNGEQYF. The rearrangement uses TRBV12-3 or TRBV12-4 and TRBJ2-7; there is no DNA to check the TCRdb D call of TRBD1. The CDR3 consists of 12 residues.